These 14 T cell receptor beta chains originate from one sample sequenced in a study of identical twins. Via MiXCR, TCRdb re-called the 5' RACE reads, giving one row per CDR3 protein. The sample lists 460,000 or so distinct CDR3 sequences; about 14% were seen once. The data were also submitted as part of a second study, on yellow fever vaccine responses in identical twins.

The sequencing input was CD4+ T cells sorted from blood. These receptors all stem from a young woman in good health.

The rearrangement links TRBV28 to TRBJ2-7; D is undetermined. The CDR3 contains 14 residues. The germline gives CDR1 MDHEN, CDR2 SYDVKM. V lost 2 bases, J lost 6 bases, and 14 bases lay in between. The chain's CDR3 is CASSLIRAPGEQYF. The CDR3 DNA reads as TGTGCCAGCAGTTTAATAAGGGCCCCGGGCGAGCAGTACTTC. Looking up the rest from reference TRBV28 and TRBJ2-7 gives the full variable domain: DVKVTQSSRYLVKRTGEKVFLECVQDMDHENMFWYRQDPGLGLRLIYFSYDVKMKEKGDIPEGYSVSREKKERFSLILESASTNQTSMYLCASSLIRAPGEQYFGPGTRLTVT.

As regards this clonotype: The junction departs from the called germline gene at one end, perhaps through a read error. The V gene is TRBV7-9, the J gene TRBJ2-7, with a tentative D call TRBD2 (7 bases). CDR1 SEHNR and CDR2 FQNEAQ come from the germline V gene (reference sequence). The CDR3 has 13 amino acids. Here the CDR3 DNA reads TGCGCTACAGGGAGGGTAGGCTCCTACGAGCAGTACTTC. Amino acid sequence: CATGRVGSYEQYF.

The chain employs TRBV2 and TRBJ2-1, with 7 bases that match TRBD2. Germline V gene lookup returns CDR1 SNHLY and CDR2 FYNNEI. The trim removed 8 bases at V and 13 bases at J, leaving 5 bases unmatched. The CDR3 length is 10 residues. The CDR3 protein is CASSLASQFF. CDR3 sequence (DNA): TGTGCCAGCTCACTAGCGTCCCAGTTCTTC.

Note on this clonotype: A read error may account for a junction end that differs from germline. The rearrangement joins TRBV15 to TRBJ2-2; weak D call: TRBD2 (5 bases). The CDR3 is made up of 16 amino acids. Germline values: CDR1 LNHNV, CDR2 YYDKDF (reference sequence). CDR3 region: CATSILGGSNSGELFF. CDR3 coding DNA: TGTGCCACCAGCATACTAGGAGGCTCGAACTCCGGGGAGCTGTTTTTT.

There are a few counts of this clonotype. This chain uses TRBV5-6 with TRBJ1-4; D is unclear. The germline V gene encodes CDR1 SGHDT and CDR2 YYEEEE. Deletions cut 0 bases from V and 5 bases from J, with 11 bases between. The CDR3 totals 15 residues. The CDR3 bases are TGTGCCAGCAGCTTGGTTGGCAGACCCAATGAAAAACTGTTTTTT. Translated: CASSLVGRPNEKLFF. Full variable domain (remainder filled in from reference TRBV5-6 and TRBJ1-4): DAGVTQSPTHLIKTRGQQVTLRCSPKSGHDTVSWYQQALGQGPQFIFQYYEEEERQRGNFPDRFSGHQFPNYSSELNVNALLLGDSALYLCASSLVGRPNEKLFFGSGTQLSVL.

The chain has TRBV10-3 and TRBJ2-5, with a possible D match to TRBD1 (5 bases). Trimming stripped 0 bases from V and 2 bases from J, with 7 bases between. The germline gives CDR1 ENHRY, CDR2 SYGVKD. The length of the CDR3 is 14 residues. CDR3 in DNA: TGTGCCATCAGTGAGTCGAGACAGCAAGAGACCCAGTACTTC. This sequence encodes CAISESRQQETQYF.

This clonotype was detected a few times. This sequence joins TRBV5-1 and TRBJ2-2; D remains ambiguous. V was trimmed by 0 bases and J by 6 bases, leaving 12 bases between them. This CDR3 has 15 residues. CDR1 is SGHRS, CDR2 YFSETQ, per germline. CDR3 in amino acids: CASSLADPESGELFF. CDR3 bases: TGCGCCAGCAGCTTGGCTGATCCGGAGTCCGGGGAGCTGTTTTTT.

This clonotype has ten or more counts. The germline gene is not matched at one end of the junction; a read error may be the cause. The chain uses TRBV5-1 and TRBJ1-1; the D gene is possibly TRBD1 (6 bases). Germline CDR1 SGHRS, CDR2 YFSETQ. This CDR3 comprises 14 residues. The CDR3 region is CASSLGQMNTEAFF. In nucleotides, the CDR3 is TGTGCCAGCAGCCTCGGACAGATGAACACTGAAGCTTTCTTT.

This clonotype was recorded a few times. The genes are TRBV2 and TRBJ1-2, with 7 nucleotides matching TRBD1. The V gene's germline CDR1 is SNHLY and CDR2 FYNNEI. The junction had 5 bases not matched to a gene; V was cut back by 7 bases and J by 3 bases. The CDR3 totals 13 residues. CDR3 amino acids: CASTRQGDYGYTF. DNA for the CDR3: TGTGCCAGCACAAGACAGGGCGACTATGGCTACACCTTC.

The rearrangement links TRBV18 to TRBJ2-7, with no clear D. CDR1 and CDR2 from the germline V gene are KGHSH and LQKENI. V lost 5 bases, J lost 2 bases, and 10 bases lay in between. The CDR3 has 13 residues. The CDR3 spells CASSTKIPYEQYF. CDR3 nucleotide sequence: TGTGCCAGCTCAACTAAAATCCCCTACGAGCAGTACTTC.

A single count supports this clonotype. This chain links TRBV30 with TRBJ2-4; D unclear. This CDR3 comprises 13 residues. The V gene's germline CDR1 is GTSNPN and CDR2 SVGIG (reference sequence). CDR3 residues: CAGRPSAKNIQYF. For the CDR3, the DNA is TGTGCGGGCCGGCCGTCAGCCAAAAACATTCAGTACTTC.

This chain links TRBV5-1 with TRBJ2-2; D remains unclear. V lost 6 bases, J lost 5 bases, and 8 bases lay in between. The CDR3 is made up of 12 amino acids. Germline CDR1 SGHRS, CDR2 YFSETQ. CDR3 DNA: TGCGCCAGCACCTCCATTACCGGGGAGCTGTTTTTT. This codes for CASTSITGELFF.

V and J are TRBV24-1 and TRBJ2-3; D gene unclear. The CDR3 consists of 15 residues. The germline V and J ends were trimmed by 1 base and 0 bases, with 7 bases remaining between them. Germline lookup yields CDR1 KGHDR and CDR2 SFDVKD. The CDR3 spells CATSDFSGSTDTQYF. The CDR3 region has the DNA TGTGCCACCAGTGATTTTTCCGGGAGCACAGATACGCAGTATTTT.

This clonotype was detected a few times. The chain uses TRBV20-1 and TRBJ1-3; maybe TRBD1 (5 bases). In germline, CDR1 is DFQATT, CDR2 SNEGSKA (reference sequence). The V gene lost 3 bases and the J gene lost 9 bases, with 15 bases spanning the gap. CDR3 size: 13 residues. The CDR3 sequence: CSASGAQQSTIYF. The DNA for the CDR3 is TGCAGTGCTAGCGGGGCACAACAGTCCACCATATATTTT.